This TCR beta chain derives from a study of shared clonotypes between healthy human individuals. General observations from the study: Naive subsets generally had larger estimated richness than memory subsets.

The authors divided CD4+ cells into CD45RA+ naive and CD45RA-negative memory subsets. Deep was the level at which the assay was run. Clones were read by immunoSEQ multiplex PCR, and TCRdb kept only the in-frame ones, dropping some. The table includes around 510,000 clones, 95% to 96% detected once. A word on this clone: Its antigen is undetermined.

The J segment lost 5 bases and the V segment lost 4 bases, leaving 4 bases of the junction unmatched. Germline CDR1 reads SGHAT; CDR2 reads FQNNGV. The CDR3 sequence is 13 residues long. The chain carries TRBV11-2 and TRBJ2-5; 7 bases are a match to TRBD1. This receptor was obtained from a woman between 25 and 40 years old in good health. Source material: naive CD4+ T cells sorted from blood. The subset is: CD45RA+ positively selected. The chain's CDR3 is CASSSWTGETQYF. CDR3 in DNA: TGTGCCAGCAGCTCCTGGACAGGCGAGACCCAGTACTTC.